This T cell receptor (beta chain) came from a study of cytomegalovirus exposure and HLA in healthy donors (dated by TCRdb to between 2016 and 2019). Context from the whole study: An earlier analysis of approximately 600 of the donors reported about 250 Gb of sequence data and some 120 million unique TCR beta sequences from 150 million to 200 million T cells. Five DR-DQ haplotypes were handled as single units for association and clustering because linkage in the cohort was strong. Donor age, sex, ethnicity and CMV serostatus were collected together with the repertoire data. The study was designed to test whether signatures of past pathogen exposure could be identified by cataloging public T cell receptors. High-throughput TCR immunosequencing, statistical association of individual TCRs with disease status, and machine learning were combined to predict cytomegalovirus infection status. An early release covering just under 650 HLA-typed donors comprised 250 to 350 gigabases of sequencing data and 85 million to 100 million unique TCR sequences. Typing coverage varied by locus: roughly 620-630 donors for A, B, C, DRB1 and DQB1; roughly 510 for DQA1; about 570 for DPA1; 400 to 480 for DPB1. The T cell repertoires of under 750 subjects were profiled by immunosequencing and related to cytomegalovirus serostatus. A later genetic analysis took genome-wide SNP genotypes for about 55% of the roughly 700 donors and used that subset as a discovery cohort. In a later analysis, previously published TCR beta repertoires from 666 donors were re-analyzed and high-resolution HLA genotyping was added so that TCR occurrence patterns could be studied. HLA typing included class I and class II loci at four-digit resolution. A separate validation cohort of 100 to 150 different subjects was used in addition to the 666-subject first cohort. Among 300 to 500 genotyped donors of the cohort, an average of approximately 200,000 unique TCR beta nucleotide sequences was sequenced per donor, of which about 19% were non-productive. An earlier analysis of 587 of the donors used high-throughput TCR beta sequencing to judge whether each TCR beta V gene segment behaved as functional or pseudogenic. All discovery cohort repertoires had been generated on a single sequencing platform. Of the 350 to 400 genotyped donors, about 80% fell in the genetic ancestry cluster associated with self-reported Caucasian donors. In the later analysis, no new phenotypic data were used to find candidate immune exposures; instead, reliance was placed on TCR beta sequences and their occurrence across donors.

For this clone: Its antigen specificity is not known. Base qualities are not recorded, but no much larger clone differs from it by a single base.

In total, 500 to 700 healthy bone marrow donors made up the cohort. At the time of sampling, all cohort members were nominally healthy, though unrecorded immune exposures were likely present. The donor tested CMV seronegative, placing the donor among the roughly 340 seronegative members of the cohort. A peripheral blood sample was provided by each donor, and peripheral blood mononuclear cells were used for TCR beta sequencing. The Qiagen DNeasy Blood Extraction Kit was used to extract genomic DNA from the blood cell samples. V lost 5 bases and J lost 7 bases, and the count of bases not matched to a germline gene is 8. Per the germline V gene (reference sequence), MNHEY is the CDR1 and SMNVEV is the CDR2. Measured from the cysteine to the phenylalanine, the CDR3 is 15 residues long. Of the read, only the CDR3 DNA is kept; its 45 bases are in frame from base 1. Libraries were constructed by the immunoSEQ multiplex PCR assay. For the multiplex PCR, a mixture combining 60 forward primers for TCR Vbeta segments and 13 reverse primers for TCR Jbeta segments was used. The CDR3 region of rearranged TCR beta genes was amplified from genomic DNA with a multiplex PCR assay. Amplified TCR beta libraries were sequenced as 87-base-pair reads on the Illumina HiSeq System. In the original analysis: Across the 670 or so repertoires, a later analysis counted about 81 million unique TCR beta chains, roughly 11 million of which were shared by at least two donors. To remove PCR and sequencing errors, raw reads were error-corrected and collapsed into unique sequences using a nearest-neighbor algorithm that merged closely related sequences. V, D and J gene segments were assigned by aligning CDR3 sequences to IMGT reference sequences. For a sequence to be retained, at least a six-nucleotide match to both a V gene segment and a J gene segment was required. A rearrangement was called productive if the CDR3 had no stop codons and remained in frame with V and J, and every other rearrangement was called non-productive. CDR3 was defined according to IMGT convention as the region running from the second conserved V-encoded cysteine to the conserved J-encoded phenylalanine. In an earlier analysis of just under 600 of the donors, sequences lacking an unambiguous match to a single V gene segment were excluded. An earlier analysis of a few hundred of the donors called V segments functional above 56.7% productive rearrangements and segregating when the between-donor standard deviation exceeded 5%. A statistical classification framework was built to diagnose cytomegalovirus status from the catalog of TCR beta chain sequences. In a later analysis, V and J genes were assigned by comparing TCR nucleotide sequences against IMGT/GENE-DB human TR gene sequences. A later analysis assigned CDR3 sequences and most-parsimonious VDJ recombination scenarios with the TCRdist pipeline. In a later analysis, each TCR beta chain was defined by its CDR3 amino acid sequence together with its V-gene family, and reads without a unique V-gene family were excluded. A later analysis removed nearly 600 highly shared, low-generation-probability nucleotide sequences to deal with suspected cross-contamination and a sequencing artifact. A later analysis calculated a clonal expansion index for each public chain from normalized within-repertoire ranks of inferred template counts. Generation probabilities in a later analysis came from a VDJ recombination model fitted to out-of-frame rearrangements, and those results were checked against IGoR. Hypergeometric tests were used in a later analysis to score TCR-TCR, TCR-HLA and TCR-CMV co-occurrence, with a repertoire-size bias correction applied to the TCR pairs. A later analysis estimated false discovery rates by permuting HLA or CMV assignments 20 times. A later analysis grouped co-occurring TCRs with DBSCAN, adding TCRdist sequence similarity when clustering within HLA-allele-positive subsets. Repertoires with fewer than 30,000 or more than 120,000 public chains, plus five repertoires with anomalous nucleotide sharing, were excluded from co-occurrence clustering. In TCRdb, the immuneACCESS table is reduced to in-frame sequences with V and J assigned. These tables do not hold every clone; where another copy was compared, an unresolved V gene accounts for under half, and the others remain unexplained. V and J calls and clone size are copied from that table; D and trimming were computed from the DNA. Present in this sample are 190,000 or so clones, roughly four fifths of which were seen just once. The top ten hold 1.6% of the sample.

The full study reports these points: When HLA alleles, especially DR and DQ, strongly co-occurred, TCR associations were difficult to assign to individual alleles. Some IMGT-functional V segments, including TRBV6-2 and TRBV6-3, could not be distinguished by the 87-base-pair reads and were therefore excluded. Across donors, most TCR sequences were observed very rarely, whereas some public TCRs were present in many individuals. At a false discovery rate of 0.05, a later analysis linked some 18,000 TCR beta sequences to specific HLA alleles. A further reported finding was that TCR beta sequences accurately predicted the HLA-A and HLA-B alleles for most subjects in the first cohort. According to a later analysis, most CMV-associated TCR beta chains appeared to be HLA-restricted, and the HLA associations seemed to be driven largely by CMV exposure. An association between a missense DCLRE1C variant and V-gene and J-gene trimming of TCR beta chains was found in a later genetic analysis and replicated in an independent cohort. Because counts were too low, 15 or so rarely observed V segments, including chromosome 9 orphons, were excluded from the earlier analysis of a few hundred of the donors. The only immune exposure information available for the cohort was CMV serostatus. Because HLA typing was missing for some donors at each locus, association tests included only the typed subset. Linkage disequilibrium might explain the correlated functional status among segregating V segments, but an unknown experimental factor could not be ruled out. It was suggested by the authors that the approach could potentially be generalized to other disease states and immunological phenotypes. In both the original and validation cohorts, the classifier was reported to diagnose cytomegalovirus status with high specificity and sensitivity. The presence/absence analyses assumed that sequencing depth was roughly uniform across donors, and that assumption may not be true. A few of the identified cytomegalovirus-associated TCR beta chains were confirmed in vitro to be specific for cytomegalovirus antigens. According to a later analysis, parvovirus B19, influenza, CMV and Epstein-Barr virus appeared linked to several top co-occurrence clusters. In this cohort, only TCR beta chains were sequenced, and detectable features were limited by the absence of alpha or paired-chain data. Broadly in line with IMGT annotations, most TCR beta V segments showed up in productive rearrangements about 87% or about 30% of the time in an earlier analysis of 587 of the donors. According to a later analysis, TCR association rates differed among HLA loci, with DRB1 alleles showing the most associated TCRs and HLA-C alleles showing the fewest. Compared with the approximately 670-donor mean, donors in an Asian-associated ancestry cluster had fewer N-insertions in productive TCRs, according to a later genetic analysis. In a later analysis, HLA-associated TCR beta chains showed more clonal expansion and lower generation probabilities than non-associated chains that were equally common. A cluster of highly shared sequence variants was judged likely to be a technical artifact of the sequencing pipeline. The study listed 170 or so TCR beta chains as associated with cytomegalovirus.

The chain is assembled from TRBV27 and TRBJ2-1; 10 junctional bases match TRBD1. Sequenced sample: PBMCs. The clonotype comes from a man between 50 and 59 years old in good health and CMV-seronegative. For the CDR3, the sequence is CASSLPGQGSNEQFF. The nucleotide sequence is TGTGCCAGCAGTCTACCGGGACAGGGGAGTAATGAGCAGTTCTTC.